This T cell receptor beta chain was obtained from a study of T cells in Graves' hyperthyroidism and ophthalmopathy. General observations from the study: Before onset, by a median of 6.5 months, the model predicted ophthalmopathy. From stable hyperthyroidism, ophthalmopathy was set apart by a 13 V-J model. In blood, most of the thyroid clonotypes expanded above 0.001 were also present.

The investigators amplified TCR beta CDR3 regions from RNA transcripts. The HTBI primer set was used in a first-round RT-PCR of the TCR CDR3. TCRdb ran MiXCR on the multiplex PCR reads and lists one entry per CDR3 protein. The sample includes more than 50,000 distinct CDR3 sequences, roughly 58% of them seen just once. With regard to this clonotype: Its specificity is unknown.

This receptor was identified in a woman aged 55-75 years with Graves' ophthalmopathy. The sequenced sample was blood.

CDR3 sequence (DNA): TGTGCCAGCAGCTTCGGCAGGGGGGACACTGAAGCTTTCTTT. Protein product: CASSFGRGDTEAFF. The rearrangement uses TRBV7-9 and TRBJ1-1; 7 bases align to TRBD1. This CDR3 spans 14 amino acids. CDR1 and CDR2 (germline): SEHNR, FQNEAQ (reference sequence). Trimming removed 3 bases from V and 3 bases from J; junction bases left unmatched: 4.